The 10 T cell receptor beta chains given below trace back to one sample, sequenced in a study of CD8+CD57+ T cells in acquired aplastic anemia. Whoever was chosen for sequencing had shown CD8+CD57+ cell expansion by flow cytometry. Investigators profiled TCR beta VDJ and CDR3 from genomic DNA template. TCRdb re-analysed the reads in MiXCR, keeping a single row per CDR3 protein. Of about 200,000 distinct CDR3 sequences in the sample, more than 55% were seen once. The sequencing sample was made of sorted CD4+, CD8+, or CD8+CD57+ T cells (not recorded which) from PBMCs. These TCRs come from a human donor with aplastic anemia.

This clonotype was detected only a few times. The V and J genes are TRBV7-2 and TRBJ2-1; TRBD2 aligns across 7 bases. CDR1 is SGHTA and CDR2 is FQGNSA in the germline V gene. The CDR3 sequence is 14 residues long. J was trimmed by 8 bases and V by 4 bases; bases with no gene match: 8. The CDR3 region is CASSSRTSFDEQFF. The CDR3 DNA sequence: TGTGCCAGCAGCTCTCGGACTAGTTTTGATGAGCAGTTCTTC.

V usage is TRBV20-1 and J usage is TRBJ2-7, with TRBD2 matching 7 bases. The V and J ends lost 0 bases and 3 bases, in that order; junction bases with no gene match: 8. The germline CDR1 and CDR2 sequences are DFQATT and SNEGSKA (reference sequence). The CDR3 sequence is 15 residues long. The CDR3: CSARDLRESGYEQYF. In DNA form, the CDR3 reads TGCAGTGCTAGAGATCTGCGGGAGTCGGGCTACGAGCAGTACTTC.

This clonotype has only a few counts. The V call is TRBV19, the J call TRBJ2-2; tentatively, D is TRBD1 (6 bases). Germline V CDR1 and CDR2: LNHDA, SQIVND (reference sequence). Deletions cut 9 bases from V and 6 bases from J, with 14 bases between. The CDR3 has 13 amino acids. CDR3 sequence: CASAGQFAGELFF. CDR3 in DNA: TGTGCCAGCGCCGGACAGTTCGCCGGGGAGCTGTTTTTT.

The genes are TRBV15 and TRBJ1-5; no firm D call. V was cut by 0 bases and J by 2 bases, with 2 bases left in between. The germline V gene encodes CDR1 LNHNV and CDR2 YYDKDF (reference sequence). The CDR3 is 13 amino acids. DNA for the CDR3: TGTGCCACCAGCAGAGATGGCAATCAGCCCCAGCATTTT. This encodes CATSRDGNQPQHF.

This clonotype was seen more than once but under ten times. This rearrangement joins TRBV7-9 to TRBJ1-2; maybe TRBD1 (6 bases). CDR1 and CDR2 (germline): SEHNR, FQNEAQ (reference sequence). Trimming took 8 bases from V and 4 from J, leaving 8 bases between them. The length of the CDR3 is 11 residues. CDR3 sequence: CASGQSYGYTF. The CDR3 DNA reads TGTGCCAGCGGACAGAGCTATGGCTACACCTTC.

The chain uses TRBV20-1 and TRBJ2-7, with 12 bases that match TRBD2. The J segment lost 0 bases and the V segment lost 5 bases, leaving 17 bases of the junction unmatched. The CDR3 is 19 residues long. Germline values: CDR1 DFQATT, CDR2 SNEGSKA (reference sequence). The CDR3 protein is CSAGDPGLAGTRSSYEQYF. The CDR3 DNA sequence: TGCAGTGCTGGGGATCCGGGACTAGCGGGCACTAGGAGCTCCTACGAGCAGTACTTC.

The J gene is TRBJ1-6, the V gene TRBV12-3 or TRBV12-4; D is ambiguous. The CDR3 contains 11 residues. Trimming took off 6 bases at V and 8 bases at J, with 5 bases between the two ends. This CDR3 reads CASSSYSPLHF. CDR3 nucleotides: TGTGCCAGCAGCAGCTATTCACCCCTCCACTTT.

This clonotype was recorded once. The rearrangement joins TRBV10-3 to TRBJ2-1; 10 positions agree with TRBD2. Trimming took 4 bases from V and 9 from J; bases not matched to a gene: 9. CDR1 is ENHRY and CDR2 is SYGVKD in the germline V gene. This CDR3 is 15 amino acids long. The CDR3 is CAISASSGSAGEQFF. The CDR3 bases are TGTGCCATCAGTGCTTCTAGCGGGAGCGCCGGTGAGCAGTTCTTC.

The chain employs TRBV2 and TRBJ2-7; 8 bases are a match to TRBD1. The ends lost 6 bases at V and 3 bases at J; junction bases unmatched: 10. The CDR3 extends over 15 amino acids. Germline V gene sequence: CDR1 SNHLY, CDR2 FYNNEI. CDR3 sequence reads: CASSPGQGRVYEQYF. For the CDR3, the DNA is TGTGCCAGCAGCCCCGGACAGGGTAGGGTCTACGAGCAGTACTTC.

This clonotype was recorded many times. The rearrangement links TRBV4-1 to TRBJ1-4; 8 bases agree with TRBD1. Germline CDR1 and CDR2: MGHRA and YSYEKL. The CDR3 covers 16 residues. V shed 0 bases and J 4 bases; nucleotides not matched to a gene: 4. CDR3 residues: CASSQEGTGVNEKLFF. The CDR3 DNA reads TGCGCCAGCAGCCAAGAAGGGACAGGTGTTAATGAAAAACTGTTTTTT.